This entry features one T cell receptor (beta chain) sequence. Its matching antigen is unknown. The source of the sample is a study of radiation and T cells in renal cell carcinoma. Whole-study context: Nephrectomy followed 15 Gy stereotactic body radiation by 4 weeks.

Whole-study findings and limits: In blood, top tumor clones expanded by 2 weeks, shrinking by 4.

The table came from immunoSEQ multiplex PCR; TCRdb's copy has only in-frame clones and leaves some out. The table records 120,000 or so clones, around 81% of them present only once. Noted time point: blood 2 weeks post-SBRT. Treatment described: 15 Gy SBRT to primary tumor, nephrectomy 4 weeks later. After SBRT, blood was collected at 2 and 4 weeks, plus baseline. The tumor was a clear cell renal cell carcinoma. V was trimmed by 5 bases and J by 5 bases, leaving 20 bases between them. Germline V gene data show CDR1 as SGHDT and CDR2 as YYEEEE. There are 17 residues in the CDR3. Sequenced material: blood, taken from a patient whose treatment included radiotherapy and nephrectomy. This TCR derives from a man in his fifties with renal cell carcinoma. The chain combines TRBV5-6 with TRBJ1-6, with D perhaps TRBD1 (6 bases). CDR3 region: CASRSRRGEGDNSPLHF. The CDR3 DNA follows: TGTGCCAGCAGGTCCCGAAGGGGGGAAGGTGATAATTCACCCCTCCACTTT.